The T cell receptor beta chain under discussion was sequenced for a study of vaccination and CD4 T cells after COVID-19. Study background: Collection of post-COVID samples occurred a median roughly 110 days after diagnosis, spanning a range of 35 to 161.

Germline V gives CDR1 SGHRS, CDR2 YFSETQ. This CDR3 comprises 15 residues. Trimming shortened V by 4 bases and J by 1 base, and 12 bases separated the two germline ends. The Oncomine TCR Beta short-read assay generated sequence data from the DNA of cultured CD4+ T cells. It was from cultured CD4+ T cells that genomic DNA was extracted. TCRdb re-called the PCR reads through MiXCR, storing one row per CDR3 protein. The top ten clones hold 18% of a sample with 20,000 or so distinct CDR3 sequences, about two fifths of them seen once. Remarks on this clonotype: Its target is unknown.

Treatment of the sample: roughly ten-day PBMC culture with coronavirus spike peptide pools or control peptides (ViraFEST assay). The ViraFEST method relied on peptide pools to expand antigen-specific T cells, followed by TCR sequencing. This TCR came from a human donor who received a COVID-19 vaccine. The rearrangement joins TRBV5-1 to TRBJ2-1; D is uncertain. The material was CD4+ T cells from blood, cultured in vitro, obtained before SARS-CoV-2 vaccination. The CDR3 nucleotides read TGCGCCAGCAGCGTGGTATTTCTGTCCTACAATGAGCAGTTCTTC. This translates into CASSVVFLSYNEQFF.